This T cell receptor beta chain was found in a study of shared clonotypes between healthy human individuals. CD45RO negativity and positive selection for CCR7 defined naive CD8 cells, a population that excluded terminally differentiated effector memory CD45RA+ cells. Assay used: immunoSEQ multiplex PCR; TCRdb lists only in-frame clones, some missing. The profile covers 2 million to 2.5 million clones, with 85% to 95% appearing a single time and 1.5% to 2% taken by the ten largest. V lost 3 bases to trimming and J lost 2 bases, with 17 bases between them. The CDR3 runs 18 residues. Germline V CDR1 and CDR2: MNHEY, SMNVEV (reference sequence).

The genes are TRBV27 and TRBJ2-6; D might be TRBD1 or TRBD2, each matching 5 bases. What was sequenced was naive CD8+ T cells from PBMCs. The origin of this receptor is a man aged 18 to 29 in good health. Some clones in this sample may be carry-over from other donors' samples. Here the CDR3 DNA reads TGTGCCAGCAGTTTCCTAACGGCTCGAGGGGCTGGGGCCAACGTCCTGACTTTC. Protein: CASSFLTARGAGANVLTF.